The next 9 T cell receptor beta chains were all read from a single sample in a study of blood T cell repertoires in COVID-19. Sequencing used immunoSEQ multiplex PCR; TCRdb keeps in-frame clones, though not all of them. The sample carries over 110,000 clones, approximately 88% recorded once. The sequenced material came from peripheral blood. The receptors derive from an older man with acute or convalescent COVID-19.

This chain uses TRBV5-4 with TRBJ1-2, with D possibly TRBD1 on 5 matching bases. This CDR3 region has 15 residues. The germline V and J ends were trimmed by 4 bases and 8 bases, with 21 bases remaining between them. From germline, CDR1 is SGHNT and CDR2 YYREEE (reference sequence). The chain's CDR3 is CASSPGGVPGGGYTF. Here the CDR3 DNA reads TGTGCCAGCAGCCCGGGGGGGGTGCCTGGAGGAGGCTACACCTTC.

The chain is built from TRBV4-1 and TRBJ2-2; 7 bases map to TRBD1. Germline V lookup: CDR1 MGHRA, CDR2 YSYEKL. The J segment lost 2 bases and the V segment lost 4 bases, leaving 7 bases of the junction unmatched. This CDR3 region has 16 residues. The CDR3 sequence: CASSLTGTVNTGELFF. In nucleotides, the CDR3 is TGCGCCAGCAGCCTAACTGGGACAGTAAACACCGGGGAGCTGTTTTTT.

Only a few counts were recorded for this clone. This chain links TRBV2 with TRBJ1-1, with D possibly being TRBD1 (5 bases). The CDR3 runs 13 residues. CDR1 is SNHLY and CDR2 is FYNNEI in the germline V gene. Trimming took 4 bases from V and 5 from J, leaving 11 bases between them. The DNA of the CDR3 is TGTGCCAGCAGTGGACAGTCCCAAACTGAAGCTTTCTTT. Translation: CASSGQSQTEAFF.

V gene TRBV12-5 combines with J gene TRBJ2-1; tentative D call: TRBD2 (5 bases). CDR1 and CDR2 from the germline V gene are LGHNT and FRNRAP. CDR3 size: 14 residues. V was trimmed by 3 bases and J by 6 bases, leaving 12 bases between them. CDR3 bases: TGTGCTAGTGGTTTCCCCGGGGAAGTCAATGAGCAGTTCTTC. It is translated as CASGFPGEVNEQFF. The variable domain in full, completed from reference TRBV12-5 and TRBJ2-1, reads DARVTQTPRHKVTEMGQEVTMRCQPILGHNTVFWYRQTMMQGLELLAYFRNRAPLDDSGMPKDRFSAEMPDATLATLKIQPSEPRDSAVYFCASGFPGEVNEQFFGPGTRLTVL.

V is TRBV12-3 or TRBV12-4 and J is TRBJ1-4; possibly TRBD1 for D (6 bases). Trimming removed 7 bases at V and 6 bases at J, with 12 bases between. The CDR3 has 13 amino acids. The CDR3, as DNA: TGTGCCAGCACGGGGAGGGGGGATGAAAAACTGTTTTTT. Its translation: CASTGRGDEKLFF.

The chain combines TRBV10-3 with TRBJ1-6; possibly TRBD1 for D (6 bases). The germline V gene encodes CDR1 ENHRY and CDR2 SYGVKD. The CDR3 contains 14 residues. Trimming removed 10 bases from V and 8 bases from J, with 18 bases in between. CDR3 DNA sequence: TGTGCCACCCTGAGCGGGGGCGAGGATTCACCCCTCCACTTT. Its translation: CATLSGGEDSPLHF.

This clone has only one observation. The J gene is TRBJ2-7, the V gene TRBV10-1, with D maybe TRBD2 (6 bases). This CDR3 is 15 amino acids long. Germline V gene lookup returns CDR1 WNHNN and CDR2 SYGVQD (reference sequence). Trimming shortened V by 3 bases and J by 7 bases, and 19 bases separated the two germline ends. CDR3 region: CASSEGRSGRREQYF. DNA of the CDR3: TGCGCCAGCAGTGAAGGGAGGTCGGGGCGTCGGGAGCAGTACTTC.

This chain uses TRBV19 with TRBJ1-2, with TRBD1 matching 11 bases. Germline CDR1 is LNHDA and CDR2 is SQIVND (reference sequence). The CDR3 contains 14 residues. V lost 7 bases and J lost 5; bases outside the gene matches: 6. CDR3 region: CASTPDRGLYGYTF. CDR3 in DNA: TGTGCCAGTACCCCGGACAGGGGGCTTTATGGCTACACCTTC.

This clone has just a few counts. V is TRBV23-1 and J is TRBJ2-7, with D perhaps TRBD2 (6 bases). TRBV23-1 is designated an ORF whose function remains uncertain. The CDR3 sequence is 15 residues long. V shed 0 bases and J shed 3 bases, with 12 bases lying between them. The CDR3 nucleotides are TGCGCCAGCAGTCAATCCGGCGGGGTTAGCTACGAGCAGTACTTC. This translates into CASSQSGGVSYEQYF.